A single sample gave rise to the 12 T cell receptor beta chains below, sequenced in a study of Graves' ophthalmopathy and Graves' hyperthyroidism. Amplification targeted the TCR beta CDR3 regions, with RNA transcripts as the source material. In the first round, RT-PCR was carried out with HTBI primers, and a multiplex PCR formed the second round. TCRdb called the multiplex PCR reads again in MiXCR, with one record for every CDR3 protein. The table has 300,000 to 500,000 distinct CDR3 sequences, 15% seen once. The sample consisted of peripheral blood. The receptor source for this set is a woman under 30 with stable Graves' hyperthyroidism.

The chain uses TRBV9 and TRBJ2-5; TRBD2 matches at 7 bases. Per germline, CDR1 SGDLS and CDR2 YYNGEE. V lost 0 bases, J lost 6 bases, and 8 bases stayed unmatched. CDR3 size: 15 residues. CDR3 region: CASSVGGSGRQTQYF. CDR3 in DNA: TGTGCCAGCAGCGTAGGTGGTAGCGGGCGTCAGACCCAGTACTTC. The full variable domain, with the rest looked up from reference TRBV9 and TRBJ2-5, is DSGVTQTPKHLITATGQRVTLRCSPRSGDLSVYWYQQSLDQGLQFLIQYYNGEERAKGNILERFSAQQFPDLHSELNLSSLELGDSALYFCASSVGGSGRQTQYFGPGTRLLVL.

This clonotype was seen at least ten times. The J gene is TRBJ1-1, the V gene TRBV6-5; D might be TRBD1 (5 bases). The CDR3 consists of 13 residues. Trimming took off 6 bases at V and 4 bases at J, with 12 bases between the two ends. Germline V CDR1 and CDR2: MNHEY, SVGAGI. The CDR3, as DNA: TGTGCCAGCAGAGCAAGGGGAGCCACTGAAGCTTTCTTT. This sequence encodes CASRARGATEAFF.

Of note for this clonotype: One end of the junction varies from germline; a read error may be responsible. This rearrangement joins TRBV11-2 to TRBJ1-5; D may be TRBD1 (5 bases). Germline lookup yields CDR1 SGHAT and CDR2 FQNNGV. This CDR3 spans 15 amino acids. The CDR3 region has the DNA TGTGCCAGCAGCCTGGGGACTCTTAGCAATCATCCCCAGCATTTT. Amino acids: CASSLGTLSNHPQHF.

The table lists this clonotype with a count of one. This chain connects TRBV28 to TRBJ2-7, with 8 nucleotides matching TRBD2. This CDR3 is 14 amino acids long. V shed 6 bases and J 4 bases; nucleotides not matched to a gene: 8. Germline assignment: CDR1 MDHEN and CDR2 SYDVKM. CDR3 nucleotide sequence: TGTGCCAGCAGCCTTGAGGGACTAGTTTACGAGCAGTACTTC. This sequence encodes CASSLEGLVYEQYF.

This clonotype was seen a few times. No conserved phenylalanine or tryptophan ends this CDR3, so it is likely a read error. This chain connects TRBV20-1 to TRBJ2-2; TRBD2 matches at 7 bases. V gave up 1 base and J gave up 1 base; unmatched junction bases: 3. In germline, CDR1 is DFQATT, CDR2 SNEGSKA (reference sequence). The CDR3 length is 15 residues. The CDR3 spells CSARVAGENTGELFL. DNA for the CDR3: TGCAGTGCTAGAGTTGCGGGGGAGAACACCGGGGAGCTGTTTCTT.

This clonotype has at least ten counts. The chain carries TRBV11-2 and TRBJ2-2, with 8 bases fitting TRBD2. The V gene end was trimmed by 7 bases and the J gene end by 0 bases; junction bases not matched to a gene: 7. CDR3 length equals 16 residues. The germline CDR1 and CDR2 sequences are SGHAT and FQNNGV. The chain's CDR3 is CASKEIAGTNTGELFF. The DNA of the CDR3 is TGTGCCAGCAAGGAAATAGCGGGGACGAACACCGGGGAGCTGTTTTTT.

This clonotype has ten or more counts. The rearrangement joins TRBV12-3 or TRBV12-4 to TRBJ1-1; no clear D. Deletions cut 7 bases from V and 4 bases from J, with 25 bases between. There are 17 residues in the CDR3. Written as DNA, the CDR3 is TGTGCCAGCAATGGGATTCCTTTGGAATGGCTTCTCACTGAAGCTTTCTTT. Translated: CASNGIPLEWLLTEAFF.

This clonotype was observed at least ten times. This chain links TRBV11-2 with TRBJ1-2, with 11 nucleotides matching TRBD1. Germline V gene data show CDR1 as SGHAT and CDR2 as FQNNGV. CDR3 length: 18 residues. Trimming removed 4 bases from V and 3 bases from J; junction bases left unmatched: 13. Here the CDR3 reads CASSSPFSPGQGDYGYTF. DNA for the CDR3: TGTGCCAGCAGCTCACCATTCTCCCCGGGACAGGGGGACTATGGCTACACCTTC.

In this sample, this clonotype turned up many times. This chain joins TRBV12-3 or TRBV12-4 and TRBJ1-2; the D gene is possibly TRBD1 (6 bases). CDR3 length: 13 amino acids. V shed 3 bases and J shed 5 bases, with 10 bases lying between them. DNA for the CDR3: TGTGCCAGCAGTTTGGGGGGGCAATATGGCTACACCTTC. It is translated as CASSLGGQYGYTF.

This clonotype was detected only a few times. This could be a read error, since a much larger clone is one nucleotide away. The chain employs TRBV6-2 or TRBV6-3 and TRBJ2-2, with TRBD2 as a possible D gene (5 bases). The CDR3 runs to 13 residues. The V gene's germline CDR1 is MNHEY and CDR2 SVGEGT. The CDR3 spells CASSYSDTGELVF. The DNA of the CDR3 is TGTGCCAGCAGTTACTCTGACACCGGGGAGCTGGTTTTT.

V and J are TRBV27 and TRBJ1-2; 12 bases are a match to TRBD1. The ends lost 9 bases at V and 3 bases at J; junction bases unmatched: 8. Germline V gene data show CDR1 as MNHEY and CDR2 as SMNVEV (reference sequence). The CDR3 has 15 amino acids. CDR3 bases: TGTGCCAGTTCGGGGACAGGGGGCTTCGACTATGGCTACACCTTC. Its protein is CASSGTGGFDYGYTF.

This chain links TRBV24-1 with TRBJ1-1; D is possibly TRBD1 (6 bases). The CDR3 length is 13 residues. Trimming pared 3 bases from V and 11 bases from J, leaving 15 bases between. In germline, CDR1 is KGHDR, CDR2 SFDVKD. The CDR3 here is CATSDRVEQGAFF. The CDR3 DNA is TGTGCCACCAGTGATCGCGTCGAACAGGGTGCTTTCTTT.